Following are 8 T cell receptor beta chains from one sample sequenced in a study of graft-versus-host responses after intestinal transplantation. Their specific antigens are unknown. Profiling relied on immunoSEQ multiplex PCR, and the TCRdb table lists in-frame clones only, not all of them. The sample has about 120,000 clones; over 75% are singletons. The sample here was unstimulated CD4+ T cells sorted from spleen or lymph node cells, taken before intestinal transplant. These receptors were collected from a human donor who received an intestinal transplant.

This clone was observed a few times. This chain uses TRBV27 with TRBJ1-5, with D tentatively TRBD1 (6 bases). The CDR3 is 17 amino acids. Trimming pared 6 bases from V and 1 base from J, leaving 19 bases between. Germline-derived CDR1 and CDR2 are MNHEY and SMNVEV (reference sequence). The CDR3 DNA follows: TGTGCCAGCAGCCATTATAAGGGACATCTGAGCAATCAGCCCCAGCATTTT. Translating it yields CASSHYKGHLSNQPQHF.

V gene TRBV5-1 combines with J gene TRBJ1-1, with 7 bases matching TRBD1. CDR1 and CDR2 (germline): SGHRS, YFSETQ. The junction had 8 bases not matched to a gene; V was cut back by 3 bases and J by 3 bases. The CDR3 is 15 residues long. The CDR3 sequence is CASSWKGGIDTEAFF. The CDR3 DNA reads TGCGCCAGCAGCTGGAAAGGGGGCATTGACACTGAAGCTTTCTTT.

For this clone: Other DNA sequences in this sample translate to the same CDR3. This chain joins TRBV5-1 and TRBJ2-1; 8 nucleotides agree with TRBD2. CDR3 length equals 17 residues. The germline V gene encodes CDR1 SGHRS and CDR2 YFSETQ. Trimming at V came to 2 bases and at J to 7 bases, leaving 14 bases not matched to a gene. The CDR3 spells CASSLLAGGGIGNEQFF. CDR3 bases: TGCGCCAGCAGCTTACTGGCGGGAGGAGGTATTGGGAATGAGCAGTTCTTC.

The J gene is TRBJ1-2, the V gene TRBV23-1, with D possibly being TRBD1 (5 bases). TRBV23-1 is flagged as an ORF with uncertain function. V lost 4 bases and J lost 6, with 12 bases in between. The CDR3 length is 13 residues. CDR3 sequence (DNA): TGCGCCAGCAGTCCCCTCCAGGGCCATGGCTACACCTTC. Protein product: CASSPLQGHGYTF.

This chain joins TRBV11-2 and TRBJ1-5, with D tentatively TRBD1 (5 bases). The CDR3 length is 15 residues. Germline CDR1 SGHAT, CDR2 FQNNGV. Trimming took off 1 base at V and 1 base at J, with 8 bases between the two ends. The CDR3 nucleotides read TGTGCCAGCAGCTTAGCTGCAGGGAGCAATCAGCCCCAGCATTTT. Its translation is CASSLAAGSNQPQHF.

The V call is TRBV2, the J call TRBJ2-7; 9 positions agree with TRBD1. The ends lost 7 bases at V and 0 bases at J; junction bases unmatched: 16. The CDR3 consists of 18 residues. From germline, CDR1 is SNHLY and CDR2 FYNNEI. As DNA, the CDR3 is TGTGCCAGCAAGCTTCTCGCTACCGGGACAGGGTTCTCCTACGAGCAGTACTTC. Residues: CASKLLATGTGFSYEQYF.

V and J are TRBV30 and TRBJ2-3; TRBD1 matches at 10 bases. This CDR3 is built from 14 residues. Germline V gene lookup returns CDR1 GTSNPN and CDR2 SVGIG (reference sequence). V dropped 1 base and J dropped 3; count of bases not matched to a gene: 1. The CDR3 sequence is CAWSEGQGTDTQYF. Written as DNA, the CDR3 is TGTGCCTGGAGTGAGGGACAGGGGACAGATACGCAGTATTTT.

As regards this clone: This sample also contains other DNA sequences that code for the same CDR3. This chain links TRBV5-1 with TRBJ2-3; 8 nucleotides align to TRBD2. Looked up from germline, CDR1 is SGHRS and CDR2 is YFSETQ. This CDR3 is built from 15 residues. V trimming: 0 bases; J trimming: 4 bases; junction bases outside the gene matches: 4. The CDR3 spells CASSLGLAGADTQYF. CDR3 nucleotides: TGCGCCAGCAGCTTGGGGCTAGCGGGCGCAGATACGCAGTATTTT.